The rows below give T cell receptor beta chains drawn from one sample of a study of metastatic and nonmetastatic thyroid tumors. MiXCR was used by TCRdb to re-call the PCR reads. The repertoire includes under 95,000 clones, 7.5% to 9% of them detected once, and more than 8% sits in the top ten. Sequenced sample: blood. These receptors came from a female donor with papillary thyroid cancer or a benign thyroid nodule (not recorded which). Some clones in this sample may be carry-over from other donors' samples. CDR3s include the opening cysteine and the closing phenylalanine or tryptophan. The D gene is left open where the match is weak. Size tells how often a clone was seen (once, few, many) or the class of an expanded clone, and some rows leave it out.

abundance	v_gene	j_gene	d_gene	CDR3nt	CDR3aa
.	TRBV30	TRBJ1-5	.	TGTGCCTGGAGTGTACAAGGGCGTAGCAATCAGCCCCAGCATTTT	CAWSVQGRSNQPQHF
.	TRBV3-1	TRBJ1-2	.	TGTGCCAGCAGCCAGGTCCAGAGGGCAGGAGTTGACTATGGCTACACCTTC	CASSQVQRAGVDYGYTF
many	TRBV9	TRBJ2-3	TRBD2	TGTGCCAGCAGCTCATTAGCGGGGGGGCACGGCACAGATACGCAGTATTTT	CASSSLAGGHGTDTQYF
many	TRBV20-1	TRBJ2-7	TRBD1	TGCAGTGCTAGACCCCTTGGACAGGGAATAACCTACGAGCAGTACTTC	CSARPLGQGITYEQYF
.	TRBV11-2	TRBJ1-4	TRBD1	TGTGCCAGCAGTTCCCCGTCCGATCCCGGGACAGGTTTATGGGAAAAACTGTTTTTT	CASSSPSDPGTGLWEKLFF
medium-sized	TRBV4-1	TRBJ2-2	.	TGCGCCAGCAGCCAACAAATTGACCTTGGCAGGGAGCTGTTTTTT	CASSQQIDLGRELFF
many	TRBV6-1	TRBJ1-5	TRBD1	TGTGCCAGCAGTGCAGACAGGGCGCGGCAGCCCCAGCATTTT	CASSADRARQPQHF
many	TRBV18	TRBJ2-3	TRBD1	TGTGCCAGCGTATCCGGGACAGGGAACACAGATACGCAGTATTTT	CASVSGTGNTDTQYF
.	TRBV3-1	TRBJ2-1	TRBD1	TGTGCCAGCAGCCCCTCCGGGACAGGCGTTGAGCAGTTCTTC	CASSPSGTGVEQFF
.	TRBV2	TRBJ2-1	.	TGTGCCAGCAGTGAAGCCGGATACAGGGGGGGGTACAATGGGCAGTTCTTC	CASSEAGYRGGYNGQFF
many	TRBV28	TRBJ1-6	.	TGTGCCAGCAGGCCGGACCAGAGGGCCCTCCACTTT	CASRPDQRALHF
few	TRBV11-1	TRBJ1-3	.	TGTGCCAGCAGCTCCCCCGTGGTCAGGGGCTCTGGAAACACCATATATTTT	CASSSPVVRGSGNTIYF
many	TRBV6-1	TRBJ2-5	TRBD2	TGTGCCAGCAGCCTGACTAGCGGGAGAGAAGAGACCCAGTACTTC	CASSLTSGREETQYF
many	TRBV13	TRBJ2-3	TRBD2	TGTGCCAGCAGCTTAGGCGCCCCCGGGGGGGCGGATACGCAGTATTTT	CASSLGAPGGADTQYF
many	TRBV20-1	TRBJ1-5	.	TGCAGTGCTCGGCAGGGCGAGGAAGCCAATCAGCCCCAGCATTTT	CSARQGEEANQPQHF
.	TRBV6-5	TRBJ2-5	.	TGTGCCAGCAGTTACTCGACGGGACGTCTCGGTGAGACCCAGTACTTC	CASSYSTGRLGETQYF
many	TRBV7-6	TRBJ2-2	.	TGTGCCAGCAGCCCCGCTTGGCAGAACACCGGGGAGCTGTTTTTT	CASSPAWQNTGELFF
.	TRBV11-1	TRBJ2-3	TRBD2	TGTGCCAGCAGATCCCTAGCGGGAAGCACAGATACGCAGTATTTT	CASRSLAGSTDTQYF
many	TRBV19	TRBJ1-5	.	TGTGCCAGTAGTATGGGAGAGGTGCGCAATCAGCCCCAGCATTTT	CASSMGEVRNQPQHF
many	TRBV6-2/TRBV6-3	TRBJ2-2	TRBD2	TGTGCCAGCAGTGTAGCGGGGAGCAACACCGGGGAGCTGTTTTTT	CASSVAGSNTGELFF
many	TRBV4-1	TRBJ1-1	.	TGCGCCAGCAGCCAAGGGGGGGGTCACACTGAAGCTTTCTTT	CASSQGGGHTEAFF
many	TRBV2	TRBJ2-7	.	TGTGCCAGCAGAAACAGTTACGAGCAGTACTTC	CASRNSYEQYF
few	TRBV7-6	TRBJ1-5	TRBD1	TGTGCCAGCAGCTTGACAGGGGGCGATCAGCCCCAGCATTTT	CASSLTGGDQPQHF
many	TRBV18	TRBJ2-1	TRBD1	TGTGCCAGCTCACTATTCCGGGACAGCTACAATGAGCAGTTCTTC	CASSLFRDSYNEQFF
many	TRBV6-1	TRBJ2-1	.	TGTGCCAGCAGTGACAGGATTGGCTCCTACAATGAGCAGTTCTTC	CASSDRIGSYNEQFF
many	TRBV28	TRBJ2-1	.	TGTGCCAGCAGTTTATCCATCGGGGCCCCAGGTATTAATGAGCAGTTCTTC	CASSLSIGAPGINEQFF
many	TRBV6-1	TRBJ2-7	TRBD1	TGTGCCAGCAGTTATGGGACAGGGCTCTACGAGCAGTACTTC	CASSYGTGLYEQYF